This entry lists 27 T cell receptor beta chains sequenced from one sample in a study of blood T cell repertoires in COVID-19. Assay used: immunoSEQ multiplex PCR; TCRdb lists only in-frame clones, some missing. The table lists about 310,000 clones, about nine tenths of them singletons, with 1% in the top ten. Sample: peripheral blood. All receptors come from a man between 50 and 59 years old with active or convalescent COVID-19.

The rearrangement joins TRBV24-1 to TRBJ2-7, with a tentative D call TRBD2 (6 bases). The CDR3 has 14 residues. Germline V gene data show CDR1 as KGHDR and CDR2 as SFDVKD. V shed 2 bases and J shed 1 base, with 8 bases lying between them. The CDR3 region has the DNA TGTGCCACCAGTGATTCCGGGAGATCCTACGAGCAGTACTTC. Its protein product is CATSDSGRSYEQYF.

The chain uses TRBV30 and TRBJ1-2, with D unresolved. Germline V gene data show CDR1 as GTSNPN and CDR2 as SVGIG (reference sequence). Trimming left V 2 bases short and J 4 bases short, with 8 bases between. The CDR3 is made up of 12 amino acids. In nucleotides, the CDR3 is TGTGCCTGGAGTCCCAACAGCTATGGCTACACCTTC. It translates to CAWSPNSYGYTF.

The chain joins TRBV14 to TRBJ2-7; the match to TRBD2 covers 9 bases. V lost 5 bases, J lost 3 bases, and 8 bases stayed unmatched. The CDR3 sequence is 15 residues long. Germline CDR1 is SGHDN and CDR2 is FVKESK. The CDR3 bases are TGTGCCAGCAGCGCCGGGACTAGCCGATACTACGAGCAGTACTTC. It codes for CASSAGTSRYYEQYF.

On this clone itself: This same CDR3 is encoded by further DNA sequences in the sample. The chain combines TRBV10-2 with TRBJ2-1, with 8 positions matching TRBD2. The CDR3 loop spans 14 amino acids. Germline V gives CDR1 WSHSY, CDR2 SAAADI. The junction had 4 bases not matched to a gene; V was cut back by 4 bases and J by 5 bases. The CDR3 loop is CASSGTSGHNEQFF. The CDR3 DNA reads TGCGCCAGCAGTGGCACTAGCGGCCACAATGAGCAGTTCTTC.

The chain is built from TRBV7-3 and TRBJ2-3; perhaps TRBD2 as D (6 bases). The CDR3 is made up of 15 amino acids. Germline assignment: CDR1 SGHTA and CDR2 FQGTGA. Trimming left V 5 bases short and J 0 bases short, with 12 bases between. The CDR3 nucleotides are TGTGCCAGCAGCCGTAGCGGAGTAAGCACAGATACGCAGTATTTT. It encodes CASSRSGVSTDTQYF.

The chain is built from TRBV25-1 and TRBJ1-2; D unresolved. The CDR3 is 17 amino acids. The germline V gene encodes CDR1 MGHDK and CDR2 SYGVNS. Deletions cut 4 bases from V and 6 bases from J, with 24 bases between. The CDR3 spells CASSGGPRGLISHGYTF. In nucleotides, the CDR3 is TGTGCCAGCAGTGGCGGGCCTAGAGGACTTATATCGCATGGCTACACCTTC.

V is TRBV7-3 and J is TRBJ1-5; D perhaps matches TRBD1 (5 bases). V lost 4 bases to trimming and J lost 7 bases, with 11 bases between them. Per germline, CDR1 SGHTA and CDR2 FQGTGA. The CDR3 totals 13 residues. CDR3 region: CASSSYQGQPQHF. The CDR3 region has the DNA TGTGCCAGCAGCTCGTATCAGGGCCAGCCCCAGCATTTT.

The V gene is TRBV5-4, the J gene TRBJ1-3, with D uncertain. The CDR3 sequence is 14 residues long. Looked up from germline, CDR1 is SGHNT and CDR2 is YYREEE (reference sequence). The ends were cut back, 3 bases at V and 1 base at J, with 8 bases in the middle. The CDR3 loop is CASSSTDSGNTIYF. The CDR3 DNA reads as TGTGCCAGCAGCTCAACAGATTCTGGAAACACCATATATTTT.

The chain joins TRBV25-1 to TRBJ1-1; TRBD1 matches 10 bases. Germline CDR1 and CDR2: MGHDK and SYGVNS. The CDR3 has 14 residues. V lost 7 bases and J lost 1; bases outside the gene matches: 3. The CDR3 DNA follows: TGTGCCAGCACCGGGGACAGGGGGAACACTGAAGCTTTCTTT. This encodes CASTGDRGNTEAFF.

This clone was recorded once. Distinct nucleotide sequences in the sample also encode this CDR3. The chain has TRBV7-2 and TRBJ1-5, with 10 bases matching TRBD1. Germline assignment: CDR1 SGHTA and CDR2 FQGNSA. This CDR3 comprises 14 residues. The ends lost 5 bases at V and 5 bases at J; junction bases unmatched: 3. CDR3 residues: CASSRDRGHQPQHF. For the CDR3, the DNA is TGTGCCAGCAGCCGGGACAGGGGACATCAGCCCCAGCATTTT.

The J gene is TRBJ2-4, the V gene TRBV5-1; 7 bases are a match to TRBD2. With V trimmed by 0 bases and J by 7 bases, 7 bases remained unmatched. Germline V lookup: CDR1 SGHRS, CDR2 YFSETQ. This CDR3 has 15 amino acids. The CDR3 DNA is TGCGCCAGCAGCTTGGAAGAGTGGCGGGGGAACATTCAGTACTTC. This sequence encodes CASSLEEWRGNIQYF.

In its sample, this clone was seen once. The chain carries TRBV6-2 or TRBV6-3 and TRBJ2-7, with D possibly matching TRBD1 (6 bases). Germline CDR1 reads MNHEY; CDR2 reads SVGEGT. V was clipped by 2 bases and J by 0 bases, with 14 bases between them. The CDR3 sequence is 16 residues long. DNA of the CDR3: TGTGCCAGCAGTTACCGAAGGACAGTAACCTCCTACGAGCAGTACTTC. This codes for CASSYRRTVTSYEQYF.

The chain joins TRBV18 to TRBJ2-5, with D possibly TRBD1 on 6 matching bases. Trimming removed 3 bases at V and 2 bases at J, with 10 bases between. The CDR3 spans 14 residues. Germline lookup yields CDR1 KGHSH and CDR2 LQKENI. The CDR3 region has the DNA TGTGCCAGCTCACCTACGAGGGGGCAAGAGACCCAGTACTTC. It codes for CASSPTRGQETQYF.

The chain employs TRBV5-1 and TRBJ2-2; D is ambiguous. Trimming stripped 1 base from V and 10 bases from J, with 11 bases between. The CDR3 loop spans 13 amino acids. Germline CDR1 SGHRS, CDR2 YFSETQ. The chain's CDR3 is CASSLTRGVELFF. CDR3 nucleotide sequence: TGCGCCAGCAGCTTGACCCGCGGAGTGGAGCTGTTTTTT.

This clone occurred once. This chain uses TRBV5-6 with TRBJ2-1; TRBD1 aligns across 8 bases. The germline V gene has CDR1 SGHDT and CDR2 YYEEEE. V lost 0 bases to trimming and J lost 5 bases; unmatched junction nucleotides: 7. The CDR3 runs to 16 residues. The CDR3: CASSLDRGTTNNEQFF. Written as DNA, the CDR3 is TGTGCCAGCAGCTTGGACAGGGGGACAACTAACAATGAGCAGTTCTTC. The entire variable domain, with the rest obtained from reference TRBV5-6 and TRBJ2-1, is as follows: DAGVTQSPTHLIKTRGQQVTLRCSPKSGHDTVSWYQQALGQGPQFIFQYYEEEERQRGNFPDRFSGHQFPNYSSELNVNALLLGDSALYLCASSLDRGTTNNEQFFGPGTRLTVL.

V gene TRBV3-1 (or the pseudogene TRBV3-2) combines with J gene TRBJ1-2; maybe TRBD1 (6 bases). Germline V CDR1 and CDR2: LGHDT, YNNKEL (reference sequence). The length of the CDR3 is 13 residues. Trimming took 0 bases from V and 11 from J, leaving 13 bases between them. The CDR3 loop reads CASSQEGTRRYTF. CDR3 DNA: TGTGCCAGCAGCCAAGAAGGGACAAGGCGGTACACCTTC.

DNA of the CDR3: TGTGCCAGCAGCTCACGGGCAGGGGGCTCTGGAAACACCATATATTTT. This encodes CASSSRAGGSGNTIYF. The genes are TRBV7-6 and TRBJ1-3, with TRBD1 matching over 7 bases. The CDR3 totals 16 residues. Looked up from germline, CDR1 is SGHVS and CDR2 is FNYEAQ. V lost 4 bases and J lost 0; bases outside the gene matches: 6.

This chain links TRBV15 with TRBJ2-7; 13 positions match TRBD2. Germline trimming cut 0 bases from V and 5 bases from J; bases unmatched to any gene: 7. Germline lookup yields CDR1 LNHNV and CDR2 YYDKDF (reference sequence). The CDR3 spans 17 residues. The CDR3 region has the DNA TGTGCCACCAGCAGAGACGGGACTAGCGGGATATCCCACGAGCAGTACTTC. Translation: CATSRDGTSGISHEQYF.

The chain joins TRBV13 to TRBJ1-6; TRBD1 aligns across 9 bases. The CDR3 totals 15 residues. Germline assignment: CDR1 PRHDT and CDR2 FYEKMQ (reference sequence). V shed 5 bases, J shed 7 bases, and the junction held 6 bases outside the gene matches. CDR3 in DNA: TGTGCCAGCAGCCCCCCGGGACAGGGAAATTCACCCCTCCACTTT. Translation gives CASSPPGQGNSPLHF.

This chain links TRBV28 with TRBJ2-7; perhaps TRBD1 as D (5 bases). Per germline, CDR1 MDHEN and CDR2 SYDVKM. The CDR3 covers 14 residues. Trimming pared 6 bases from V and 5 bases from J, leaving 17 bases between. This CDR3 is CASSPRQFRDEQYF. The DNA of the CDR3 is TGTGCCAGCAGCCCTCGACAGTTCAGAGACGAGCAGTACTTC.

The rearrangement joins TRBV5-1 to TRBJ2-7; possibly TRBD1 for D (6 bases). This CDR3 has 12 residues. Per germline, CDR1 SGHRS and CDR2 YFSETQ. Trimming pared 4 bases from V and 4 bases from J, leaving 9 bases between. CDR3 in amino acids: CASSPDRYEQYF. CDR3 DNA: TGCGCCAGCAGCCCTGACAGGTACGAGCAGTACTTC.

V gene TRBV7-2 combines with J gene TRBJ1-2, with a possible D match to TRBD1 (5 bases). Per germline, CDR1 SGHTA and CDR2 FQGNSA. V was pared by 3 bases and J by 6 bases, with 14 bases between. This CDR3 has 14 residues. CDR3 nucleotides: TGTGCCAGCAGCTTGAGTGCGGCAGGGAATGGCTACACCTTC. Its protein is CASSLSAAGNGYTF.

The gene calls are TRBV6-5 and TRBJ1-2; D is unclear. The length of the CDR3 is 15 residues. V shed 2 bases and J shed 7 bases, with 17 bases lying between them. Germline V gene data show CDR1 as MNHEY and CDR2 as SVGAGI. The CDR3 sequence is CASSYSQEELFGYTF. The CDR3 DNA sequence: TGTGCCAGCAGTTACAGTCAGGAAGAATTATTTGGCTACACCTTC.

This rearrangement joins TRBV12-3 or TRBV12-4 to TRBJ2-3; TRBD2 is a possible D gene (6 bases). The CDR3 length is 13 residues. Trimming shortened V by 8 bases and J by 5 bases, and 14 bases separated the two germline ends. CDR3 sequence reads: CASGRLALDTQYF. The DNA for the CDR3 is TGTGCCAGCGGGAGGTTGGCCCTAGATACGCAGTATTTT.

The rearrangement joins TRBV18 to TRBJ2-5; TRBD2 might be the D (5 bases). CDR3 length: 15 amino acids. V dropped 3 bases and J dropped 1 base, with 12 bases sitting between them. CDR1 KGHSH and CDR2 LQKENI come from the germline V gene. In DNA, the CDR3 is TGTGCCAGCTCACCTTGGGAGCGGACCCAAGAGACCCAGTACTTC. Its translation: CASSPWERTQETQYF.

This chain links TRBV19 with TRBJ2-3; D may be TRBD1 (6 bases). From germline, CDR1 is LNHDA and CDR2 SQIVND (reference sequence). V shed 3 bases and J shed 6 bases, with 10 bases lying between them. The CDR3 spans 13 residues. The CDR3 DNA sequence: TGTGCCAGTAGTATCCCGAGGGGGGATACGCAGTATTTT. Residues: CASSIPRGDTQYF.

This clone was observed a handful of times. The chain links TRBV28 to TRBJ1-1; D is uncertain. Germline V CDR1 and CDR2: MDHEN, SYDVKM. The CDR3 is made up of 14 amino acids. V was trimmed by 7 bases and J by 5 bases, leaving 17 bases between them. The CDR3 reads CASTPQSVRTEAFF. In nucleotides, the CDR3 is TGTGCCAGCACCCCCCAATCGGTACGAACTGAAGCTTTCTTT.